This T cell receptor beta chain was recorded in a study of human CD8 memory T cell subsets. UMI-labeled 5' RACE was used, and it produced the TCR beta libraries. TCRdb reprocessed the 5' RACE reads and keeps a single row for each CDR3 protein, giving no DNA. The listing contains about 6,700 distinct CDR3 sequences. The CDR3 length is 14 residues. CDR1 and CDR2 (germline): SGHDT, YYEEEE. The TPEX subset meant dysfunctional early memory CD8+ cells, CCR7+ PD-1+ TIGIT+. Total CD8+ T cells underwent enrichment via negative magnetic separation. V usage is TRBV5-6 and J usage is TRBJ1-2. The material sequenced was CD8+ T cells from PBMCs. This TCR came from a human donor in good health. CDR3 protein: CASSSGYSNYGYTF.